Below, one TCR beta chain is given with its context. The sample belongs to a study of CD8 T cells in Susac syndrome. The CDR3 is 12 amino acids. The V end was cut by 7 bases, the J end by 10 bases, with 17 bases between. Germline-derived CDR1 and CDR2 are SGDLS and YYNGEE. Reverse transcription of about 0.5 to 1 ug RNA was carried out with random hexamers. Using its own MiXCR run on the immunoSEQ multiplex PCR reads, TCRdb lists one record per CDR3 protein. The top ten hold around 0.21% of the sample, which has 150,000 to 160,000 distinct CDR3 sequences, about 94% seen once. Sequencing was performed on CD8+ T cells from PBMCs. The sequence was collected from a human donor with multiple sclerosis. The chain recombines TRBV9 with TRBJ1-2; a possible D gene is TRBD1 (5 bases). CDR3 bases: TGTGCCAGCTCGCCATATGGACAAGACTACACCTTC. This codes for CASSPYGQDYTF.